This T cell receptor beta chain was recovered during a study of shared clonotypes between healthy human individuals. Study summary: Donors had three CD4 naive, three CD4 memory, two CD8 naive and one CD8 memory plate apiece.

Comments on this clone: The antigen is undetermined.

None of the donors, who were healthy HIV-negative adults, had recently had acute infections or vaccinations. Into CD45RA+ naive and CD45RA-negative memory subsets, the CD4+ cells were split. Study findings and constraints: Generation of non-shared clonotypes was less probable than generation of clonotypes shared by all four donors.

The method was immunoSEQ multiplex PCR; TCRdb's version includes in-frame clones alone and lacks a portion of them. The profile shows about 600,000 clones, 97% of them singletons. The material sequenced was naive CD4+ T cells sorted from blood. Stated subset: CD45RA+ positively selected. The receptor was derived from a woman younger than 45 in good health.

The CDR3 sequence is CASSQGVVRTGSNQPQHF. The CDR3 DNA follows: TGCGCCAGCAGCCAAGGGGTGGTCCGGACAGGGTCAAATCAGCCCCAGCATTTT. The chain joins TRBV4-1 to TRBJ1-5; 8 bases are shared with TRBD1. The CDR3 covers 18 residues. CDR1 is MGHRA, CDR2 YSYEKL, per germline. The V gene end was trimmed by 1 base and the J gene end by 4 bases; junction bases not matched to a gene: 12.